This TCR beta chain emerged from a study of blood T cell repertoires in COVID-19. Overall study: Spain, Italy and the United States supplied samples that represented acute and convalescent COVID-19.

Original handling: Nucleated cell counts were estimated from reference gene primer amplification. Here immunoSEQ multiplex PCR was the method, and the copy in TCRdb shows in-frame clones only, minus some. V, J and clone size reflect that table, while D and trimming were determined from the DNA. Found here are some 300,000 clones, around 92% of them singletons; the top ten hold 2.5% to 3.5%. Trimming removed 0 bases from V and 2 bases from J, with 11 bases in between. The CDR3 is 16 residues long. Germline-derived CDR1 and CDR2 are SGHAT and FQNNGV. Each participant's cohort was designated according to participant-reported clinical history. A COVID-19 case was met by exposed participants within 2 weeks before study entry.

This chain uses TRBV11-2 with TRBJ1-5; a possible D gene is TRBD1 (5 bases). This receptor was identified in a woman in her fifties or sixties who had been exposed to COVID-19. Source material: PBMCs or T cells enriched from blood (not recorded which). The CDR3 is CASSLEGGVGNQPQHF. The CDR3 bases are TGTGCCAGCAGCTTAGAGGGGGGAGTGGGCAATCAGCCCCAGCATTTT.